Listed below are T cell receptor beta chains from one sample, sequenced in a study of blood T cell repertoires in COVID-19. Sequencing used immunoSEQ multiplex PCR; TCRdb keeps in-frame clones, though not all of them. Of some 150,000 clones in the sample, less than 80% are singletons; the top ten hold approximately 5%. Sequenced material: peripheral blood. The origin of the receptors is a woman older than 75 with active or convalescent COVID-19. The CDR3 runs from the conserved cysteine through the conserved F or W. The D gene is left open where the match is weak. Part of the rows lack a size; the others show once, few, many or a class for expanded clones.

v_gene	abundance	d_gene	j_gene	CDR3aa	CDR3nt
TRBV7-9	-	-	TRBJ2-7	CASSSVGGTYEQYF	TGTGCCAGCAGCTCGGTCGGGGGTACCTACGAGCAGTACTTC
TRBV28	-	-	TRBJ1-1	CASSFVGGARTEAFF	TGTGCCAGCAGTTTTGTGGGGGGGGCTCGGACTGAAGCTTTCTTT
TRBV3-1/TRBV3-2	-	TRBD2	TRBJ2-7	CASSRRASGGYEQYF	TGTGCCAGCAGCAGGCGGGCTAGCGGGGGTTACGAGCAGTACTTC
TRBV4-1	-	-	TRBJ2-1	CASSQGQVRGNEQFF	TGCGCCAGCAGCCAAGGACAGGTCAGAGGCAATGAGCAGTTCTTC
TRBV12-3/TRBV12-4	-	TRBD1	TRBJ2-7	CASSKGQGYEQYF	TGTGCCAGCAGTAAGGGACAGGGCTACGAGCAGTACTTC
TRBV10-3	-	-	TRBJ1-1	CAISESLADRRRAFF	TGTGCCATCAGTGAGTCCCTTGCCGACAGACGACGCGCTTTCTTT
TRBV5-5	-	-	TRBJ1-2	CASSLGPQNYGYTF	TGTGCCAGCAGCTTGGGTCCCCAGAACTATGGCTACACCTTC
TRBV30	-	-	TRBJ1-5	CAWAAGVTRSNQPQHF	TGTGCCTGGGCCGCGGGGGTGACGAGAAGCAATCAGCCCCAGCATTTT
TRBV6-2/TRBV6-3	-	-	TRBJ2-2	CASSWMAGATNTGELFF	TGTGCCAGCAGTTGGATGGCAGGGGCAACTAACACCGGGGAGCTGTTTTTT
TRBV6-2/TRBV6-3	-	-	TRBJ2-3	CASSYGWGEDTQYF	TGTGCCAGCAGTTACGGGTGGGGGGAGGATACGCAGTATTTT
TRBV5-8	-	-	TRBJ2-6	CASSFYSIRSGANVLTF	TGTGCCAGCAGCTTCTACAGCATTCGCTCTGGGGCCAACGTCCTGACTTTC
TRBV4-1	-	TRBD1	TRBJ1-5	CASSQEGRGLGNQPQHF	TGCGCCAGCAGCCAAGAGGGAAGGGGGCTTGGCAATCAGCCCCAGCATTTT
TRBV28	few	TRBD2	TRBJ2-1	CASSTGGASYNEQFF	TGTGCCAGCAGCACCGGGGGGGCCTCCTACAATGAGCAGTTCTTC
TRBV15	-	TRBD1	TRBJ1-4	CATSRDRSGGGEKLFF	TGTGCCACCAGCAGAGATCGTTCAGGGGGAGGTGAAAAACTGTTTTTT
TRBV28	-	-	TRBJ2-4	CASSLLLDLTKNIQYF	TGTGCCAGCAGTTTACTATTGGACTTAACCAAAAACATTCAGTACTTC
TRBV28	-	-	TRBJ2-7	CASREGRDSYEQYF	TGTGCCAGCAGGGAGGGCAGGGACTCCTACGAGCAGTACTTC
TRBV3-1/TRBV3-2	-	TRBD2	TRBJ2-1	CASSPSLAGGSREQFF	TGTGCCAGCAGCCCGTCCCTAGCGGGGGGTTCAAGGGAGCAGTTCTTC
TRBV19	-	TRBD1	TRBJ1-2	CASSIDRVGGYTF	TGTGCCAGTAGTATCGACAGGGTCGGAGGCTACACCTTC
TRBV6-6	-	TRBD1	TRBJ2-6	CASSRVRTGASGANVLTF	TGTGCCAGCAGTCGAGTCCGGACAGGGGCCTCTGGGGCCAACGTCCTGACTTTC
TRBV2	-	-	TRBJ2-1	CASSQTNPSAFF	TGTGCCAGCAGTCAAACAAATCCCTCCGCGTTCTTC
TRBV12-3/TRBV12-4	-	-	TRBJ1-2	CASSGGDYGYTF	TGTGCCAGCAGTGGGGGGGACTATGGCTACACCTTC
TRBV29-1	once	TRBD1	TRBJ1-2	CSVDTQGGNGYTF	TGCAGCGTTGATACGCAGGGGGGTAATGGCTACACCTTC
TRBV29-1	-	TRBD2	TRBJ2-2	CSVSQTSAGELFF	TGCAGCGTTAGCCAGACTAGCGCCGGGGAGCTGTTTTTT
TRBV6-5	-	-	TRBJ1-5	CASSYSPGGSNQPQHF	TGTGCCAGCAGTTACTCTCCGGGGGGCAGCAATCAGCCCCAGCATTTT
TRBV10-3	-	TRBD1	TRBJ1-2	CAISEDRADGYTF	TGTGCCATCAGTGAAGACAGGGCGGATGGCTACACCTTC
TRBV14	-	TRBD2	TRBJ2-2	CASSQVAGANTGELFF	TGTGCCAGCAGCCAGGTAGCGGGAGCAAACACCGGGGAGCTGTTTTTT
TRBV6-1	-	TRBD1	TRBJ2-3	CASSVRHRGMSTDTQYF	TGTGCCAGCAGTGTACGTCACAGGGGCATGAGCACAGATACGCAGTATTTT
TRBV7-6	-	-	TRBJ1-2	CASSLGGNPGDGYTF	TGTGCCAGCAGCTTAGGAGGGAACCCTGGGGATGGCTACACCTTC
TRBV13	-	-	TRBJ1-2	CASSLNRVGGYTF	TGTGCCAGCAGCTTAAACAGGGTAGGCGGCTACACCTTC
TRBV7-2	-	-	TRBJ2-7	CASSTDTAGYEQYF	TGTGCCAGCAGCACCGACACTGCAGGCTACGAGCAGTACTTC
TRBV4-2	-	-	TRBJ2-1	CASSQSRRSYNEQFF	TGTGCCAGCAGCCAGAGTCGGCGGTCCTACAATGAGCAGTTCTTC
TRBV27	-	TRBD2	TRBJ2-2	CASTPLAGGLGGELFF	TGTGCCAGCACCCCACTAGCGGGGGGGCTGGGCGGGGAGCTGTTTTTT
TRBV6-6	-	-	TRBJ1-6	CASSYAGLNSPLHF	TGTGCCAGCAGTTATGCAGGGCTAAATTCACCCCTCCACTTT
TRBV7-8	-	TRBD1	TRBJ1-4	CASSSRPGQGAATNEKLFF	TGTGCCAGCAGTAGTCGCCCGGGACAGGGGGCGGCGACTAATGAAAAACTGTTTTTT
TRBV5-1	-	-	TRBJ2-7	CASSGQVYEQYF	TGCGCCAGCAGTGGGCAGGTCTACGAGCAGTACTTC
TRBV30	-	-	TRBJ1-1	CAWGERGGSTEAFF	TGTGCCTGGGGGGAGCGGGGTGGCAGCACTGAAGCTTTCTTT
TRBV12-3/TRBV12-4	few	-	TRBJ1-5	CASSFGSHQPQHF	TGTGCCAGCAGTTTCGGTAGTCACCAGCCCCAGCATTTT
TRBV18	-	TRBD2	TRBJ2-3	CASSPPRVAGVTDTQYF	TGTGCCAGCTCACCGCCTAGGGTAGCGGGGGTCACAGATACGCAGTATTTT
TRBV29-1	-	TRBD1	TRBJ1-1	CSVSGTGHGLNTEAFF	TGCAGCGTTTCCGGGACAGGTCACGGTCTGAACACTGAAGCTTTCTTT
TRBV15	-	-	TRBJ1-4	CATSSGGGEDSGPNEKLFF	TGTGCCACCAGTTCGGGTGGAGGGGAAGATAGTGGTCCTAATGAAAAACTGTTTTTT
TRBV19	-	-	TRBJ1-2	CASSIVHRVGGYTF	TGTGCCAGTAGTATAGTGCACAGGGTGGGCGGCTACACCTTC
TRBV5-1	-	TRBD1	TRBJ1-1	CASRTDRGNTEAFF	TGCGCCAGCAGGACGGACAGGGGGAACACTGAAGCTTTCTTT
TRBV12-3/TRBV12-4	-	-	TRBJ1-2	CASSDRYGYTF	TGTGCCAGCAGCGACAGGTATGGCTACACCTTC
TRBV5-4	-	-	TRBJ2-5	CASSSEGPQETQYF	TGTGCCAGCAGCTCGGAGGGTCCACAAGAGACCCAGTACTTC
TRBV7-9	-	-	TRBJ1-4	CASNRVLNEKLFF	TGTGCCAGCAACCGGGTCCTTAATGAAAAACTGTTTTTT
TRBV5-1	once	-	TRBJ1-2	CASSLEGLRRGNYGYTF	TGCGCCAGCAGCTTGGAGGGGCTGAGGCGGGGAAACTATGGCTACACCTTC
TRBV4-1	-	-	TRBJ2-5	CASSRLVGETQYF	TGCGCCAGCAGCCGCCTAGTCGGGGAGACCCAGTACTTC
TRBV5-6	-	-	TRBJ1-6	CASSLEDRQSPLHF	TGTGCCAGCAGCCTTGAGGACAGACAGTCACCCCTCCACTTT
TRBV9	many	TRBD1	TRBJ1-4	CASSVDGQGSEKLFF	TGTGCCAGCAGCGTAGACGGACAGGGGAGTGAAAAACTGTTTTTT
TRBV12-3/TRBV12-4	-	-	TRBJ2-1	CASSLSGSGEQFF	TGTGCCAGCAGTTTATCTGGGTCGGGTGAGCAGTTCTTC